This TCR beta chain appears in the sequencing data of a study of T cell responses to AZD1222 COVID-19 vaccine. Study-wide findings and caveats: Among spike-specific TCRs, nearly half reportedly target unmutated variant regions.

In regard to this clone: Its target is not known.

The V gene's germline CDR1 is MNHNS and CDR2 SASEGT. This CDR3 has 16 amino acids. The V segment lost 4 bases and the J segment 4 bases; nucleotides outside the gene matches: 11. TCRdb's table, derived via immunoSEQ multiplex PCR, lists solely in-frame clones and lacks some. The profile covers 150,000 to 200,000 clones, with approximately 92% appearing a single time and 10% taken by the ten largest. Here the sequenced sample was peripheral blood, taken on day 0 of AZD1222 vaccination. This receptor was taken from an adult in good health. This chain links TRBV6-1 with TRBJ1-2, with TRBD1 identical over 8 bases. CDR3: CASSVFQGAQIYGYTF. The CDR3 DNA follows: TGTGCCAGCAGTGTATTTCAGGGGGCGCAGATCTATGGCTACACCTTC.